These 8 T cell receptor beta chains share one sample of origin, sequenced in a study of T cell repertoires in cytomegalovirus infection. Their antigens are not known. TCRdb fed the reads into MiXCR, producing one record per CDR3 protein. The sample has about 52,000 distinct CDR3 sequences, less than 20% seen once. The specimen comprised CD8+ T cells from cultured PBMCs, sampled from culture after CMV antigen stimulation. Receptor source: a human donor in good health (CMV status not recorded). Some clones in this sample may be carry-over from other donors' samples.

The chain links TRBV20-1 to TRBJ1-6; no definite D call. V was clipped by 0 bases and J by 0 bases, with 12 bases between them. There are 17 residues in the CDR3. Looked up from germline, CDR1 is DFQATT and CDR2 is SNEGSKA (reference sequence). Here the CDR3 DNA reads TGCAGTGCTAGAGATATAAACAGTAGCTCCTATAATTCACCCCTCCACTTT. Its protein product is CSARDINSSSYNSPLHF.

The CDR3 bases are TGTGCCAGCAACCCGCTGGGAGTTACGGCCTACAATGAGCAGTTCTTC. This encodes CASNPLGVTAYNEQFF. The chain uses TRBV7-9 and TRBJ2-1; possibly TRBD2 for D (5 bases). CDR3 size: 16 residues. The V end lost 7 bases, the J end lost 2 bases, and 18 bases lay between the germline ends. Looked up from germline, CDR1 is SEHNR and CDR2 is FQNEAQ (reference sequence).

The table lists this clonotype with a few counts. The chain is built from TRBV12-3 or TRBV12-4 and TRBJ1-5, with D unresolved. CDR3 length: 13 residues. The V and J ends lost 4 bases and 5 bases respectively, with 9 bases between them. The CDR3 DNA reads TGTGCCAGCAGTTGGTCAGAAGATCAGCCCCAGCATTTT. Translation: CASSWSEDQPQHF.

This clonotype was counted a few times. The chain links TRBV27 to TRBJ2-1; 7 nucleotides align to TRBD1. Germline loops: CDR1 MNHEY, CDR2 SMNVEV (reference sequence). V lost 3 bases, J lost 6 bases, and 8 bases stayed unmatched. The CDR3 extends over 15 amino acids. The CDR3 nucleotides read TGTGCCAGCAGTTTTCTACAGGGGTCGAGCAATGAGCAGTTCTTC. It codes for CASSFLQGSSNEQFF.

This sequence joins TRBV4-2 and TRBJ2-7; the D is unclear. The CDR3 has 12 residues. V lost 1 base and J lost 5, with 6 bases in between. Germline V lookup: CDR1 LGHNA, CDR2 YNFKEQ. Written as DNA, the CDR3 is TGTGCCAGCAGCCAAGGGCACAACGAGCAGTACTTC. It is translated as CASSQGHNEQYF.

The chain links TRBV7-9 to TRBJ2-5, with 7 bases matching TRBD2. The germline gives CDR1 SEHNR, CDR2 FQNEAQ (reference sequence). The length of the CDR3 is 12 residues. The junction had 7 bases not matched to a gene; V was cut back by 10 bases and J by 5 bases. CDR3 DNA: TGTGCCACTCTGACTAGCTTGGAGACCCAGTACTTC. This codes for CATLTSLETQYF.

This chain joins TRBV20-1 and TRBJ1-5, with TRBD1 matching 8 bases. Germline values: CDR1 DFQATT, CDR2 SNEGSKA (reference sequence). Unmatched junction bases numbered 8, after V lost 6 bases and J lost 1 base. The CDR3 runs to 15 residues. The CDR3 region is CSATDRGWSNQPQHF. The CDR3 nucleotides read TGCAGTGCAACTGACAGGGGTTGGAGCAATCAGCCCCAGCATTTT.

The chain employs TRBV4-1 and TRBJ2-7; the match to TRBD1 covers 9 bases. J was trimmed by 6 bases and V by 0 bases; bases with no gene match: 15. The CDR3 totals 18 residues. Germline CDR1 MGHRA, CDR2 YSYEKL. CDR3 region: CASSQEGVISTGGFEQYF. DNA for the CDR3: TGCGCCAGCAGCCAAGAAGGCGTGATCAGCACAGGGGGCTTCGAGCAGTACTTC.